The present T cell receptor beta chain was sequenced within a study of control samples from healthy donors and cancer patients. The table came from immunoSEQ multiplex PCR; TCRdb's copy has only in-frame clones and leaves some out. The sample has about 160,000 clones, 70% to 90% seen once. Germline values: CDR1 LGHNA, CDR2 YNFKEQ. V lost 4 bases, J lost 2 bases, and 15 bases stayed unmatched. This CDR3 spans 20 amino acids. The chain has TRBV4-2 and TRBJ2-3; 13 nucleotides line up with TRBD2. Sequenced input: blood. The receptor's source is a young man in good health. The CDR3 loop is CASSLTGTSGTSRPTDTQYF. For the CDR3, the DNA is TGTGCCAGCAGCCTTACCGGGACTAGCGGGACTAGCCGGCCCACAGATACGCAGTATTTT.